This TCR beta chain appears in the sequencing data of a study of neoadjuvant nivolumab and ipilimumab in lung cancer. Study background: Nivolumab 3 mg/kg was given days 1, 15 and 29, plus ipilimumab 1 mg/kg day 1 in combination.

On this clone itself: Antigen unknown.

Study-wide points: From pretherapy to surgery, tumor richness and clonality rose with dual therapy. Pretherapy blood TCR richness correlated positively with resected tumor richness.

Sequenced by immunoSEQ multiplex PCR; TCRdb stores in-frame clones only, minus some. Here the sample spans 20,000 to 25,000 clones, more than 70% being singletons. Germline V gives CDR1 SEHNR, CDR2 FQNEAQ (reference sequence). With 1 base removed from V and 2 bases from J, the gap between germline ends came to 9 bases. The CDR3 runs to 14 residues. The sample in question was peripheral blood, obtained before neoadjuvant nivolumab, alone or with ipilimumab. The clonotype originates from an adult with non-small cell lung cancer. V gene TRBV7-9 combines with J gene TRBJ2-7; maybe TRBD2 (5 bases). CDR3 sequence reads: CASSLGTFPYEQYF. CDR3 in DNA: TGTGCCAGCAGCTTAGGGACTTTTCCCTACGAGCAGTACTTC.